Below are 13 T cell receptor beta chains sequenced from a single sample in a study of blood T cell repertoires in COVID-19. TCRdb's copy holds only in-frame clones and misses some; the assay was immunoSEQ multiplex PCR. The sample includes about 28,000 clones, roughly 76% of them seen just once. The sample comprised peripheral blood. The origin of the receptors is a man in his 70s with acute or convalescent COVID-19.

This clone was picked up a small number of times. The rearrangement links TRBV7-2 to TRBJ2-7, with 14 bases fitting TRBD2. The germline V gene has CDR1 SGHTA and CDR2 FQGNSA. The CDR3 is made up of 14 amino acids. The junction had 2 bases not matched to a gene; V was cut back by 3 bases and J by 7 bases. The DNA for the CDR3 is TGTGCCAGCAGCTTTAGACTAGCGGGAGGGGAGCAGTACTTC. Its translation is CASSFRLAGGEQYF. Full variable domain (rest looked up from reference TRBV7-2 and TRBJ2-7): GAGVSQSPSNKVTEKGKDVELRCDPISGHTALYWYRQSLGQGLEFLIYFQGNSAPDKSGLPSDRFSAERTGGSVSTLTIQRTQQEDSAVYLCASSFRLAGGEQYFGPGTRLTVT.

This clone has a handful of counts. The genes are TRBV28 and TRBJ1-6; possibly TRBD1 for D (5 bases). CDR1 is MDHEN and CDR2 is SYDVKM in the germline V gene. The CDR3 has 14 amino acids. V gave up 1 base and J gave up 10 bases, with 11 bases separating them. CDR3 amino acids: CASSLSQRDSPLHF. CDR3 bases: TGTGCCAGCAGTTTATCCCAGCGGGACTCACCCCTCCACTTT.

The V and J genes are TRBV19 and TRBJ2-2; a weak D match, TRBD2 (6 bases). The CDR3 runs to 16 residues. The ends were cut back, 7 bases at V and 5 bases at J, with 20 bases in the middle. Germline CDR1 LNHDA, CDR2 SQIVND (reference sequence). For the CDR3, the DNA is TGTGCCAGTACCCCCACCAGGAGGGAGCGGACCGGGGAGCTGTTTTTT. The encoded protein is CASTPTRRERTGELFF. Full variable domain (outside the CDR3, taken from reference TRBV19 and TRBJ2-2): DGGITQSPKYLFRKEGQNVTLSCEQNLNHDAMYWYRQDPGQGLRLIYYSQIVNDFQKGDIAEGYSVSREKKESFPLTVTSAQKNPTAFYLCASTPTRRERTGELFFGEGSRLTVL.

The V gene is TRBV9, the J gene TRBJ1-5; D call uncertain. Trimming left V 1 base short and J 5 bases short, with 7 bases between. The germline V gene encodes CDR1 SGDLS and CDR2 YYNGEE. The CDR3 length is 13 residues. CDR3 sequence (DNA): TGTGCCAGCAGCGTAAGCATGGATCAGCCCCAGCATTTT. It translates to CASSVSMDQPQHF.

The rearrangement uses TRBV7-3 and TRBJ2-3; 8 bases agree with TRBD2. The length of the CDR3 is 16 residues. Germline lookup yields CDR1 SGHTA and CDR2 FQGTGA. Germline trimming cut 5 bases from V and 5 bases from J; bases unmatched to any gene: 12. The CDR3 reads CASSRLVAGGGDTQYF. CDR3 nucleotide sequence: TGTGCCAGCAGCCGTCTGGTGGCGGGGGGCGGAGATACGCAGTATTTT.

The chain recombines TRBV19 with TRBJ2-7; tentatively, D is TRBD2 (5 bases). Germline loops: CDR1 LNHDA, CDR2 SQIVND (reference sequence). The CDR3 consists of 13 residues. V was trimmed by 5 bases and J by 6 bases, leaving 14 bases between them. In DNA form, the CDR3 reads TGTGCCAGTAGTTCCCTAGCTAAGGGCGAGCAGTACTTC. Protein sequence: CASSSLAKGEQYF.

The rearrangement uses TRBV30 and TRBJ1-1; 7 bases agree with TRBD1. The germline V gene encodes CDR1 GTSNPN and CDR2 SVGIG (reference sequence). V was clipped by 5 bases and J by 5 bases; unmatched bases: 5. This CDR3 contains 12 residues. The CDR3 is CAWEGGQTEAFF. The CDR3 DNA follows: TGTGCCTGGGAAGGGGGCCAGACTGAAGCTTTCTTT.

The chain joins TRBV5-5 to TRBJ1-6; 7 bases are shared with TRBD1. Germline V lookup: CDR1 SGHKS, CDR2 YYEKEE (reference sequence). The CDR3 has 15 residues. The J segment lost 9 bases and the V segment lost 0 bases, leaving 6 bases of the junction unmatched. The CDR3 bases are TGTGCCAGCAGCTTGGAGAGCAGGGGGACTTCACCCCTCCACTTT. It codes for CASSLESRGTSPLHF.

The rearrangement uses TRBV12-3 or TRBV12-4 and TRBJ1-1; no reliable D call. The V end lost 3 bases, the J end lost 12 bases, and 14 bases lay between the germline ends. The CDR3 length is 12 residues. The DNA for the CDR3 is TGTGCCAGCAGTTTTCTTTCCGTGAACTCTTTCTTT. It specifies CASSFLSVNSFF.

The chain carries TRBV2 and TRBJ2-5; tentatively, D is TRBD2 (6 bases). The germline V gene encodes CDR1 SNHLY and CDR2 FYNNEI. V gave up 7 bases and J gave up 3 bases, with 12 bases separating them. CDR3 length: 13 residues. CDR3 bases: TGTGCCAGCATCGTAGCGGTTGAAGAGACCCAGTACTTC. The encoded protein is CASIVAVEETQYF.

The rearrangement links TRBV29-1 to TRBJ1-2; D ambiguous. The CDR3 loop spans 14 amino acids. In germline, CDR1 is SQVTM, CDR2 ANQGSEA. Between the trimmed V and J ends, which lost 1 base and 1 base, there was a span of 10 bases. The CDR3 DNA is TGCAGCGTTGAAGGCGGGAACTATAACTATGGCTACACCTTC. Translation: CSVEGGNYNYGYTF.

The J gene is TRBJ2-3, the V gene TRBV19; 8 nucleotides agree with TRBD2. CDR1 is LNHDA and CDR2 is SQIVND in the germline V gene (reference sequence). Trimming at V came to 3 bases and at J to 0 bases, leaving 8 bases not matched to a gene. The CDR3 totals 17 residues. CDR3 sequence reads: CASSMLGLAGSTDTQYF. DNA for the CDR3: TGTGCCAGTAGTATGCTCGGCCTAGCGGGCAGCACAGATACGCAGTATTTT.

The chain has TRBV7-9 and TRBJ1-3, with D possibly being TRBD1 (6 bases). CDR1 and CDR2 from the germline V gene are SEHNR and FQNEAQ (reference sequence). This CDR3 is 15 amino acids long. Trimming left V 0 bases short and J 0 bases short, with 6 bases between. The CDR3 loop reads CASSLADSSGNTIYF. CDR3 nucleotides: TGTGCCAGCAGCTTAGCGGACAGCTCTGGAAACACCATATATTTT.